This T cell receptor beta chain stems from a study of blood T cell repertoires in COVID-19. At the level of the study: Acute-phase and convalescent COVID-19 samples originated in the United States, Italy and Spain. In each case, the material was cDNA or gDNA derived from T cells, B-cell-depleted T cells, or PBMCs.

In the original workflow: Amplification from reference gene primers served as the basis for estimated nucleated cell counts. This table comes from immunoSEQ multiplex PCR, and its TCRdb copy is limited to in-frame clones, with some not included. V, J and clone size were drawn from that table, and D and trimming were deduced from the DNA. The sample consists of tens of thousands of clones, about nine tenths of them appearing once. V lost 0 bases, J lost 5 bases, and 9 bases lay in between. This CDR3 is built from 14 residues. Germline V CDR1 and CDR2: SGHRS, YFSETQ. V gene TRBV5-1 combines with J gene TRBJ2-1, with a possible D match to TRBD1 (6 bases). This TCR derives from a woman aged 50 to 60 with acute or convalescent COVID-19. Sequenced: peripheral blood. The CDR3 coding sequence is TGCGCCAGCAGCTTGGCAGGGGTTCACAATGAGCAGTTCTTC. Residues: CASSLAGVHNEQFF.